The 5 T cell receptor beta chains below all came from one sample that was sequenced in a study of cytomegalovirus exposure and HLA in healthy donors. The data were produced by immunoSEQ multiplex PCR, yet TCRdb's version contains in-frame clones alone and is incomplete. The repertoire holds about 330,000 clones, with roughly 87% as singletons. Sequencing was performed on PBMCs. The receptors stem from a woman aged 25-40 years in good health and CMV-seropositive.

This chain uses TRBV15 with TRBJ2-7, with a weak D call TRBD1 (6 bases). Trimming took off 7 bases at V and 3 bases at J, with 16 bases between the two ends. The germline V gene encodes CDR1 LNHNV and CDR2 YYDKDF (reference sequence). The CDR3 is made up of 14 amino acids. CDR3 nucleotide sequence: TGTGCCACCAACCACCGCGGACAGAACTACGAGCAGTACTTC. As protein: CATNHRGQNYEQYF.

This chain connects TRBV30 to TRBJ1-4, with unresolved D. CDR3 length: 15 residues. Germline loops: CDR1 GTSNPN, CDR2 SVGIG (reference sequence). V lost 3 bases and J 8 bases, leaving 19 bases between the germline ends. In nucleotides, the CDR3 is TGTGCCTGGAGAAGAGGACCAATCCGCTACGAAAAACTGTTTTTT. Translating it yields CAWRRGPIRYEKLFF.

The V gene is TRBV11-2, the J gene TRBJ1-1, with D unresolved. This CDR3 is built from 13 residues. The germline V and J ends were trimmed by 5 bases and 0 bases, with 7 bases remaining between them. Germline assignment: CDR1 SGHAT and CDR2 FQNNGV. Written as DNA, the CDR3 is TGTGCCAGCAGCAGCTTACTGAACACTGAAGCTTTCTTT. Its translation is CASSSLLNTEAFF.

The chain is built from TRBV4-3 and TRBJ2-7; TRBD2 matches 14 bases. J was trimmed by 5 bases and V by 1 base; bases with no gene match: 1. The CDR3 runs 15 residues. Germline V CDR1 and CDR2: LGHNA, YSLEER. CDR3 nucleotides: TGCGCCAGCAGCCAAGGACTAGCGGGAGGGCACGAGCAGTACTTC. Residues: CASSQGLAGGHEQYF.

The J gene is TRBJ2-7, the V gene TRBV5-4; TRBD1 aligns across 11 bases. The germline CDR1 and CDR2 sequences are SGHNT and YYREEE (reference sequence). CDR3 length: 15 residues. V lost 0 bases to trimming and J lost 6 bases; unmatched junction nucleotides: 5. The CDR3 region is CASSLGDRGYLEQYF. In nucleotides, the CDR3 is TGTGCCAGCAGCTTGGGGGACAGGGGGTATCTCGAGCAGTACTTC.